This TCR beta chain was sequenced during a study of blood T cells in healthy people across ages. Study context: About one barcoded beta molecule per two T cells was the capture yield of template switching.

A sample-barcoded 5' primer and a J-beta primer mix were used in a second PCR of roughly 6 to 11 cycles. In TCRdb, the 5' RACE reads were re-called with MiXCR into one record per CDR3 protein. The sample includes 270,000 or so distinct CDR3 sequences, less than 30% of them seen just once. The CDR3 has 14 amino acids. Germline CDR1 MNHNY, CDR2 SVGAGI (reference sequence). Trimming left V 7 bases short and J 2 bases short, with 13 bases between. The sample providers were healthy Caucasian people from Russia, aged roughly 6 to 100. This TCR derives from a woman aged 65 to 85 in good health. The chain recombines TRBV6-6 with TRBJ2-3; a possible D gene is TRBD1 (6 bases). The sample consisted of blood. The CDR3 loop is CASTQGGDTDTQYF. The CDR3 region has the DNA TGTGCCAGCACCCAAGGGGGAGACACAGATACGCAGTATTTT.